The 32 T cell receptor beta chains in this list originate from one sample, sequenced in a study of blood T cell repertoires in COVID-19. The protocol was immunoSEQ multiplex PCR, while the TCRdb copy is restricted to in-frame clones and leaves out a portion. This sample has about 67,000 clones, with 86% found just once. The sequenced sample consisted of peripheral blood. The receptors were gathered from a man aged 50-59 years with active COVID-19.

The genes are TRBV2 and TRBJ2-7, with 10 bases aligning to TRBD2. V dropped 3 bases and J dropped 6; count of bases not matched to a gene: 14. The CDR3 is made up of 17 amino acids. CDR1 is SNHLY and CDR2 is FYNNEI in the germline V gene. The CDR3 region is CASSEGLSGRVFLEQYF. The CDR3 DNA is TGTGCCAGCAGTGAGGGTTTGAGCGGGAGGGTATTTCTCGAGCAGTACTTC. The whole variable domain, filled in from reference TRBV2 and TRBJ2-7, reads EPEVTQTPSHQVTQMGQEVILRCVPISNHLYFYWYRQILGQKVEFLVSFYNNEISEKSEIFDDQFSVERPDGSNFTLKIRSTKLEDSAMYFCASSEGLSGRVFLEQYFGPGTRLTVT.

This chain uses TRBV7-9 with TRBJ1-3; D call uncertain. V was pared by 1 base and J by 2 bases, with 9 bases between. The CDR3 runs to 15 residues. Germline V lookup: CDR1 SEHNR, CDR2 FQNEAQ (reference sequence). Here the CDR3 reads CASSLGDLAGNTIYF. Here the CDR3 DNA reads TGTGCCAGCAGCTTAGGCGATTTGGCTGGAAACACCATATATTTT.

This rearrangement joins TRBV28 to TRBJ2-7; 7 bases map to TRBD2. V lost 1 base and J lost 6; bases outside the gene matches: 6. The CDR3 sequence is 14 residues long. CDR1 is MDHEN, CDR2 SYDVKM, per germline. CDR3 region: CASSLFAGAGEQYF. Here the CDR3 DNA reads TGTGCCAGCAGTTTATTTGCGGGAGCTGGCGAGCAGTACTTC.

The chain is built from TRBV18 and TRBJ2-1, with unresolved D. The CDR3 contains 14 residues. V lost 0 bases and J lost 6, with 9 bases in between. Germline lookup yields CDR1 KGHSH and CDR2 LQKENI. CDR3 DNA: TGTGCCAGCTCACCACCGTCTCTTCTCAATGAGCAGTTCTTC. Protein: CASSPPSLLNEQFF. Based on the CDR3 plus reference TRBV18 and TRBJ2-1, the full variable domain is NAGVMQNPRHLVRRRGQEARLRCSPMKGHSHVYWYRQLPEEGLKFMVYLQKENIIDESGMPKERFSAEFPKEGPSILRIQQVVRGDSAAYFCASSPPSLLNEQFFGPGTRLTVL.

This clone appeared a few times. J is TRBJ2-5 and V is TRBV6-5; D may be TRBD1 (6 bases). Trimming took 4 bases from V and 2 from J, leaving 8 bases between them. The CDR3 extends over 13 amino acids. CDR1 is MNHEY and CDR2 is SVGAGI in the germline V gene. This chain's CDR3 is CASSWTAQETQYF. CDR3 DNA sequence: TGTGCCAGCAGTTGGACAGCACAAGAGACCCAGTACTTC.

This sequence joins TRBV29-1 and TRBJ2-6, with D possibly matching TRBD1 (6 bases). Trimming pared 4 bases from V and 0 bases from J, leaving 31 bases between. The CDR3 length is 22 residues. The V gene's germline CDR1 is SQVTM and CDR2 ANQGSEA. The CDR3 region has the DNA TGCAGCGTTGCCGGTGGGGAAACGCGACAGGACCTTCCACCCTCTGGGGCCAACGTCCTGACTTTC. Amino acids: CSVAGGETRQDLPPSGANVLTF.

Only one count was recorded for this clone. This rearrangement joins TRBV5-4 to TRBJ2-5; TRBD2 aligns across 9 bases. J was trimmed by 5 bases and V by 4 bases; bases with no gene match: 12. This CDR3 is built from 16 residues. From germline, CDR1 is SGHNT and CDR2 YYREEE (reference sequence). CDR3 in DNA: TGTGCCAGCAGCACGGAGGTGTTGCGGGGGGGGGAGACCCAGTACTTC. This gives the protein CASSTEVLRGGETQYF.

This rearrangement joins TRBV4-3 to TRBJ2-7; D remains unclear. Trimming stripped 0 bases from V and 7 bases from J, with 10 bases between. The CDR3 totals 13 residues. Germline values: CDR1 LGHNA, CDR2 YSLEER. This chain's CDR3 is CASSQDGGTEQYF. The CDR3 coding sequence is TGCGCCAGCAGCCAAGACGGCGGTACGGAGCAGTACTTC.

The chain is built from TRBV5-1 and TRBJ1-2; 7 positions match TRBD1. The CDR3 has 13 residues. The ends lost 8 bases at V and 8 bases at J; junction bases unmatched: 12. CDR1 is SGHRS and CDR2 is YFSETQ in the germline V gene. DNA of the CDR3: TGCGCCAGTAGACAGGGATGGCTATTAGGCTACACCTTC. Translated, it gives CASRQGWLLGYTF.

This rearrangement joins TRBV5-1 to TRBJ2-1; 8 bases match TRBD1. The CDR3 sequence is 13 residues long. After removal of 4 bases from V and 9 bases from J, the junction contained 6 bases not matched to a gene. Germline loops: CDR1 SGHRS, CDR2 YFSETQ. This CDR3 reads CASSVTGAGEQFF. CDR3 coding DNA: TGCGCCAGCAGCGTGACAGGGGCTGGTGAGCAGTTCTTC.

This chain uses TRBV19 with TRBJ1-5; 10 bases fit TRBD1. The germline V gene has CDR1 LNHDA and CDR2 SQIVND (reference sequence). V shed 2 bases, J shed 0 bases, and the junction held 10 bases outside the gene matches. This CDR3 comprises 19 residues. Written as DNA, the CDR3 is TGTGCCAGTAGTATAAACCGGGACAGGGGAAGTTATAGCAATCAGCCCCAGCATTTT. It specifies CASSINRDRGSYSNQPQHF.

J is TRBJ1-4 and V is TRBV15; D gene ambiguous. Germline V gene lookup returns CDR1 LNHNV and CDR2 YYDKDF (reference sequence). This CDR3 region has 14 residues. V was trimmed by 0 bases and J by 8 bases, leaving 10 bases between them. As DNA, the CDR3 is TGTGCCACCAGCAGAGACGGGATTGAAGAAAAACTGTTTTTT. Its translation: CATSRDGIEEKLFF.

The CDR3: CASSPRGLGANIQYF. Here the CDR3 DNA reads TGTGCCAGCAGTCCACGCGGACTAGGGGCGAACATTCAGTACTTC. The rearrangement links TRBV6-2 or TRBV6-3 to TRBJ2-4; 7 bases fit TRBD2. The V gene's germline CDR1 is MNHEY and CDR2 SVGEGT. The CDR3 contains 15 residues. The V and J ends lost 5 bases and 7 bases, in that order; junction bases with no gene match: 11.

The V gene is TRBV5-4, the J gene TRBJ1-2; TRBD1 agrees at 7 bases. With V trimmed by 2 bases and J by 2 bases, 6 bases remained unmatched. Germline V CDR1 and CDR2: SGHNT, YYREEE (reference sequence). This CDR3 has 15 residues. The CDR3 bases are TGTGCCAGCAGCTTTATGTCAGGGGGAAACTATGGCTACACCTTC. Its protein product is CASSFMSGGNYGYTF.

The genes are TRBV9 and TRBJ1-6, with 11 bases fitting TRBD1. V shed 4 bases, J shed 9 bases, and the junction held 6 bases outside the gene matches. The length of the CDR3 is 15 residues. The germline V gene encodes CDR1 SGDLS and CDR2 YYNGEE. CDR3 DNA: TGTGCCAGCAGCCCCTCTGGACAGGGGGCTTCACCCCTCCACTTT. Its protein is CASSPSGQGASPLHF.

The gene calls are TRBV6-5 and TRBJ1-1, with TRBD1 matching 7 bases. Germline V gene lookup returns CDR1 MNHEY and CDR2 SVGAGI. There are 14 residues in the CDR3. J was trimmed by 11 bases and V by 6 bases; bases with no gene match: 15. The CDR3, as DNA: TGTGCCAGCAGCTCCGGGACAGCGACCTTTGGGGCTTTCTTT. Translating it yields CASSSGTATFGAFF.

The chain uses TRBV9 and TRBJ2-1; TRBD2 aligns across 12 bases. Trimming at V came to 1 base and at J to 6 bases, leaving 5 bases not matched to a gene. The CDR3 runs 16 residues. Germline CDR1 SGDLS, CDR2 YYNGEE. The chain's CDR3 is CASSVQTSGRLNEQFF. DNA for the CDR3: TGTGCCAGCAGCGTACAGACTAGCGGGAGACTCAATGAGCAGTTCTTC.

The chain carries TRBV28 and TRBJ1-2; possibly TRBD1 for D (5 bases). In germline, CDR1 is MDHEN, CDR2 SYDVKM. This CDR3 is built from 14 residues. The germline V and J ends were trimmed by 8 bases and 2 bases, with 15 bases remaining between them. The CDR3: CASAQGLANYGYTF. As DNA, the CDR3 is TGTGCCAGCGCCCAGGGACTTGCAAACTATGGCTACACCTTC.

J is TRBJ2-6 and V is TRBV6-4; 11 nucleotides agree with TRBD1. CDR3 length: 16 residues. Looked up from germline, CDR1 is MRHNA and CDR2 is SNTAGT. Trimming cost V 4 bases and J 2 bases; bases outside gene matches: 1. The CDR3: CASSGTGGAGANVLTF. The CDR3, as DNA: TGTGCCAGCAGTGGGACAGGGGGCGCTGGGGCCAACGTCCTGACTTTC.

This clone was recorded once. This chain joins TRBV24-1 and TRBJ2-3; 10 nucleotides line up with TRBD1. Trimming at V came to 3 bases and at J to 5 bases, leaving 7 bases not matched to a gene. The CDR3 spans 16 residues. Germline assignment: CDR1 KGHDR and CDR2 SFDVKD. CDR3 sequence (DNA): TGTGCCACCAGTGATCCCGGGACAGGGGTCATAGATACGCAGTATTTT. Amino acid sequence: CATSDPGTGVIDTQYF.

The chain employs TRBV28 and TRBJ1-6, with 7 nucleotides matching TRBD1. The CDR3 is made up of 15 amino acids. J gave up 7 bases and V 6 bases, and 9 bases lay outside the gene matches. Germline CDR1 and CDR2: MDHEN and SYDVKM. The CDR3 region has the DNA TGTGCCAGCAGCAACGACAGGGTAGGCAATTCACCCCTCCACTTT. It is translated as CASSNDRVGNSPLHF.

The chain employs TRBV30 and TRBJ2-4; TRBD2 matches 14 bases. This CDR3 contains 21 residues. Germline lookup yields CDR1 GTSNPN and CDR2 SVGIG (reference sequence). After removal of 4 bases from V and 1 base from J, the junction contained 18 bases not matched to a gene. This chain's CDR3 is CAWTLSGTSGSWSLAKNIQYF. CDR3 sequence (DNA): TGTGCCTGGACCTTATCCGGGACTAGCGGGAGTTGGAGTTTGGCCAAAAACATTCAGTACTTC. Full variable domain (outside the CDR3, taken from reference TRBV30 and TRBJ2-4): SQTIHQWPATLVQPVGSPLSLECTVEGTSNPNLYWYRQAAGRGLQLLFYSVGIGQISSEVPQNLSASRPQDRQFILSSKKLLLSDSGFYLCAWTLSGTSGSWSLAKNIQYFGAGTRLSVL.

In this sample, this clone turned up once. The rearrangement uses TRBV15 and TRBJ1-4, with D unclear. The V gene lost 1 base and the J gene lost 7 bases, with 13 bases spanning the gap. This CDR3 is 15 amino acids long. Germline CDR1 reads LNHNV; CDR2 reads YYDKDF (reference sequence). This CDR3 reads CATSRAARLAEKLFF. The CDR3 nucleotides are TGTGCCACCAGCAGAGCGGCCAGGCTGGCTGAAAAACTGTTTTTT.

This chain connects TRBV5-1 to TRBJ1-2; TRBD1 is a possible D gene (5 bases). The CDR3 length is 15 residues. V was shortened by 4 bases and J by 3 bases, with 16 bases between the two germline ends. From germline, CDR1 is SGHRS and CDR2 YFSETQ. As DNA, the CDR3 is TGCGCCAGCAGCCTGGATACCCTGACAGACTATGGCTACACCTTC. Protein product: CASSLDTLTDYGYTF. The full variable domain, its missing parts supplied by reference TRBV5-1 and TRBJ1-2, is KAGVTQTPRYLIKTRGQQVTLSCSPISGHRSVSWYQQTPGQGLQFLFEYFSETQRNKGNFPGRFSGRQFSNSRSEMNVSTLELGDSALYLCASSLDTLTDYGYTFGSGTRLTVV.

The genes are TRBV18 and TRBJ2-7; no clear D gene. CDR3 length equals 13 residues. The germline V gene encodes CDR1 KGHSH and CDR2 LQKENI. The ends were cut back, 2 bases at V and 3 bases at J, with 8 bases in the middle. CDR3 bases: TGTGCCAGCTCACCAGGGCCGTTCTACGAGCAGTACTTC. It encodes CASSPGPFYEQYF.

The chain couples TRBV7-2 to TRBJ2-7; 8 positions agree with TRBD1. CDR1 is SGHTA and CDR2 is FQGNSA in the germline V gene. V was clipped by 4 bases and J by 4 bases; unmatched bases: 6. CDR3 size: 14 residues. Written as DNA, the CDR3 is TGTGCCAGCAGCTCCAGGGGGCTTCGGTACGAGCAGTACTTC. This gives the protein CASSSRGLRYEQYF.

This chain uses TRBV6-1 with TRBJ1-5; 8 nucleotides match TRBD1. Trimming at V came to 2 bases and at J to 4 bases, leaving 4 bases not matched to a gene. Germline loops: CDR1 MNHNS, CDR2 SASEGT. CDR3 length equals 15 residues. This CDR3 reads CASSENGQGNQPQHF. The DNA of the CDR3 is TGTGCCAGCAGTGAAAATGGACAGGGTAATCAGCCCCAGCATTTT.

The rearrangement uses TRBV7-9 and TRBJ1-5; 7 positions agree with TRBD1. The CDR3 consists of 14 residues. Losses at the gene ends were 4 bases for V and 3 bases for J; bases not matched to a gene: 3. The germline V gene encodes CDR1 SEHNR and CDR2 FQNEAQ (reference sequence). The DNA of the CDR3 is TGTGCCAGCAGCTCGGGACAGCTCAATCAGCCCCAGCATTTT. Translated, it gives CASSSGQLNQPQHF.

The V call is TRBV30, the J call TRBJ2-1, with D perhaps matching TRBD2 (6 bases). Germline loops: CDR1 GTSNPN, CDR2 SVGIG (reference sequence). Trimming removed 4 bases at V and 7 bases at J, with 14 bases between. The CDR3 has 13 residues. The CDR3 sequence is CAWNEGLRNEQFF. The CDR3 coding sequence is TGTGCCTGGAACGAGGGACTTAGAAATGAGCAGTTCTTC.

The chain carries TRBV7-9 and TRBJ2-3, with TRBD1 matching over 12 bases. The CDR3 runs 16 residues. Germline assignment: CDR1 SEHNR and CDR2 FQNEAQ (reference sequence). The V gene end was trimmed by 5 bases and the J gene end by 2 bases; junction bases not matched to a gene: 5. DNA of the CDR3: TGTGCCAGCAGCCAGGGGACAGGGGGCTTCACAGATACGCAGTATTTT. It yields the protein CASSQGTGGFTDTQYF.

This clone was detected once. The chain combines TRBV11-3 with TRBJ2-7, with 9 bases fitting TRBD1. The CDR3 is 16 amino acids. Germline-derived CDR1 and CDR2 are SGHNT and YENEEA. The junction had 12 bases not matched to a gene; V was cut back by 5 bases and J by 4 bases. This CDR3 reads CASSTEQGAADYEQYF. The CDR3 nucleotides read TGTGCCAGCAGCACGGAACAGGGGGCGGCGGATTACGAGCAGTACTTC. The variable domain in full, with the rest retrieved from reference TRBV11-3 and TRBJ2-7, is EAGVVQSPRYKIIEKKQPVAFWCNPISGHNTLYWYLQNLGQGPELLIRYENEEAVDDSQLPKDRFSAERLKGVDSTLKIQPAELGDSAVYLCASSTEQGAADYEQYFGPGTRLTVT.

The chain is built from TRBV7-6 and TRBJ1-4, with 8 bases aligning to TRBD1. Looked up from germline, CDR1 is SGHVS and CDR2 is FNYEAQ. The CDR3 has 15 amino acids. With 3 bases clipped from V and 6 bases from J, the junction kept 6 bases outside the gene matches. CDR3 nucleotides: TGTGCCAGCAGCTTGGAGACAGGGGTAGATGAAAAACTGTTTTTT. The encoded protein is CASSLETGVDEKLFF. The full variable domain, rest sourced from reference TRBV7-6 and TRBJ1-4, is GAGVSQSPRYKVTKRGQDVALRCDPISGHVSLYWYRQALGQGPEFLTYFNYEAQQDKSGLPNDRFSAERPEGSISTLTIQRTEQRDSAMYRCASSLETGVDEKLFFGSGTQLSVL.